Listed here are 27 T cell receptor beta chains from one sample, sequenced in a study of T cell responses to AZD1222 COVID-19 vaccine. Assay used: immunoSEQ multiplex PCR; TCRdb lists only in-frame clones, some missing. The sample shows 130,000 to 150,000 clones, 75% to 90% of them seen only once. The sample was peripheral blood, taken on day 0 of AZD1222 vaccination. These receptor sequences come from an adult in good health.

The rearrangement joins TRBV27 to TRBJ2-2; 7 bases fit TRBD1. The V gene end was trimmed by 5 bases and the J gene end by 0 bases; junction bases not matched to a gene: 9. The CDR3 runs 17 residues. Germline assignment: CDR1 MNHEY and CDR2 SMNVEV (reference sequence). CDR3 protein: CASSAYDRVTNTGELFF. Written as DNA, the CDR3 is TGTGCCAGCAGTGCCTACGACAGGGTAACGAACACCGGGGAGCTGTTTTTT.

The V call is TRBV5-1, the J call TRBJ2-1, with 8 bases aligning to TRBD1. CDR3 length: 15 amino acids. V shed 0 bases, J shed 7 bases, and the junction held 6 bases outside the gene matches. Germline-derived CDR1 and CDR2 are SGHRS and YFSETQ. Here the CDR3 reads CASSLDRGVRNEQFF. In DNA form, the CDR3 reads TGCGCCAGCAGCTTGGACAGGGGGGTTAGGAATGAGCAGTTCTTC.

The chain combines TRBV10-2 with TRBJ1-5; 9 bases line up with TRBD1. The CDR3 loop spans 13 amino acids. J was trimmed by 7 bases and V by 11 bases; bases with no gene match: 9. Germline CDR1 is WSHSY and CDR2 is SAAADI. The CDR3 coding sequence is TGCGCCGCCTCGGGACAGGGAGCCCAGCCCCAGCATTTT. Translated, it gives CAASGQGAQPQHF.

The chain employs TRBV28 and TRBJ2-2; 10 bases line up with TRBD2. The germline CDR1 and CDR2 sequences are MDHEN and SYDVKM. The CDR3 has 16 amino acids. The J segment lost 1 base and the V segment lost 6 bases, leaving 5 bases of the junction unmatched. The CDR3 coding sequence is TGTGCCAGCAGCCGTCAGCGGGAGGGGAACACCGGGGAGCTGTTTTTT. Residues: CASSRQREGNTGELFF.

The CDR3 here is CASSLGYRGDGYTF. CDR3 DNA sequence: TGCGCCAGCAGCTTGGGCTACAGGGGCGATGGCTACACCTTC. This chain links TRBV5-1 with TRBJ1-2; 7 nucleotides agree with TRBD1. The CDR3 contains 14 residues. Germline values: CDR1 SGHRS, CDR2 YFSETQ. Unmatched junction bases numbered 5, after V lost 0 bases and J lost 6 bases.

This clone appeared a single time. CDR3 amino acids: CASSYVGQGAVYTF. CDR3 DNA: TGTGCCAGCAGTTACGTTGGTCAGGGGGCGGTCTACACCTTC. The chain couples TRBV6-6 to TRBJ1-2, with TRBD1 identical over 8 bases. Per germline, CDR1 MNHNY and CDR2 SVGAGI (reference sequence). The CDR3 consists of 14 residues. After removal of 2 bases from V and 10 bases from J, the junction contained 9 bases not matched to a gene.

This rearrangement joins TRBV19 to TRBJ1-1; 8 bases agree with TRBD1. The CDR3 totals 14 residues. From germline, CDR1 is LNHDA and CDR2 SQIVND (reference sequence). V lost 5 bases, J lost 4 bases, and 6 bases stayed unmatched. DNA for the CDR3: TGTGCCAGTAGTCCGCGGACAGGGAGCACTGAAGCTTTCTTT. It is translated as CASSPRTGSTEAFF. Looking up the rest from reference TRBV19 and TRBJ1-1 gives the full variable domain: DGGITQSPKYLFRKEGQNVTLSCEQNLNHDAMYWYRQDPGQGLRLIYYSQIVNDFQKGDIAEGYSVSREKKESFPLTVTSAQKNPTAFYLCASSPRTGSTEAFFGQGTRLTVV.

V gene TRBV24-1 combines with J gene TRBJ2-5; D is unresolved. Germline CDR1 is KGHDR and CDR2 is SFDVKD. This CDR3 is 11 amino acids long. V lost 6 bases and J 8 bases, leaving 9 bases between the germline ends. The CDR3 sequence is CATSTMDTQYF. The DNA of the CDR3 is TGTGCCACCAGTACTATGGACACCCAGTACTTC.

The chain links TRBV18 to TRBJ1-1; D unclear. There are 14 residues in the CDR3. Germline CDR1 is KGHSH and CDR2 is LQKENI. The V and J ends lost 6 bases and 6 bases respectively, with 17 bases between them. The CDR3 loop reads CASSQEAGFSEAFF. The CDR3 DNA sequence: TGTGCCAGCTCCCAAGAGGCTGGATTCTCTGAAGCTTTCTTT.

The chain is built from TRBV2 and TRBJ2-1; the D gene is possibly TRBD2 (5 bases). This CDR3 has 14 amino acids. The germline V gene encodes CDR1 SNHLY and CDR2 FYNNEI. The V end was cut by 7 bases, the J end by 6 bases, with 16 bases between. The CDR3 bases are TGTGCCAGCAATTTCGGGATCCGTGGCAATGAGCAGTTCTTC. It yields the protein CASNFGIRGNEQFF.

The rearrangement joins TRBV7-9 to TRBJ2-1; 11 bases align to TRBD2. Looked up from germline, CDR1 is SEHNR and CDR2 is FQNEAQ (reference sequence). V dropped 5 bases and J dropped 7; count of bases not matched to a gene: 7. The CDR3 has 15 amino acids. CDR3 amino acids: CASSPGTSGSNEQFF. The CDR3 DNA reads TGTGCCAGCAGCCCGGGGACTAGCGGTAGTAATGAGCAGTTCTTC.

The rearrangement uses TRBV10-3 and TRBJ2-1, with D tentatively TRBD2 (5 bases). The CDR3 is 16 amino acids. Germline V lookup: CDR1 ENHRY, CDR2 SYGVKD. V was trimmed by 2 bases and J by 4 bases, leaving 15 bases between them. The CDR3 DNA reads TGTGCCATCAGTGAGCCACTAGTACGGAGATACAATGAGCAGTTCTTC. It specifies CAISEPLVRRYNEQFF.

The count of this clone is one. The chain combines TRBV4-1 with TRBJ2-2, with 12 positions matching TRBD1. Germline V gene sequence: CDR1 MGHRA, CDR2 YSYEKL. CDR3 size: 20 residues. Trimming at V came to 0 bases and at J to 7 bases, leaving 15 bases not matched to a gene. DNA of the CDR3: TGCGCCAGCAGCCAAGATAGGGGACAGGGGGCGAGACGCGGGAGCGGGGAGCTGTTTTTT. Translated, it gives CASSQDRGQGARRGSGELFF.

The chain is built from TRBV19 and TRBJ2-1; the D is unclear. Germline CDR1 and CDR2: LNHDA and SQIVND (reference sequence). This CDR3 comprises 15 residues. Deletions cut 1 base from V and 2 bases from J, with 9 bases between. CDR3 bases: TGTGCCAGTAGTATAGTGCCCACTACCTACAATGAGCAGTTCTTC. It codes for CASSIVPTTYNEQFF.

The chain carries TRBV6-1 and TRBJ1-2; TRBD1 might be the D (6 bases). This CDR3 is built from 13 residues. In germline, CDR1 is MNHNS, CDR2 SASEGT. The V gene lost 3 bases and the J gene lost 4 bases, with 9 bases spanning the gap. The CDR3 protein is CASSDIGGYGYTF. The DNA for the CDR3 is TGTGCCAGCAGTGATATAGGGGGCTATGGCTACACCTTC.

CDR3: CATSRGRLGPNTEAFF. CDR3 coding DNA: TGTGCCACCAGCAGAGGTCGGTTAGGGCCGAACACTGAAGCTTTCTTT. The chain employs TRBV15 and TRBJ1-1; D is unresolved. V was clipped by 1 base and J by 1 base, with 13 bases between them. The CDR3 is 16 residues long. The germline gives CDR1 LNHNV, CDR2 YYDKDF (reference sequence).

This chain connects TRBV19 to TRBJ2-3, with 9 bases lining up with TRBD1. The ends lost 6 bases at V and 3 bases at J; junction bases unmatched: 7. The germline V gene encodes CDR1 LNHDA and CDR2 SQIVND (reference sequence). The CDR3 runs 15 residues. CDR3 DNA sequence: TGTGCCAGTAGGGACTGGGACAGGGAAACAGATACGCAGTATTTT. Its translation: CASRDWDRETDTQYF.

This clone showed up just once. The chain recombines TRBV10-3 with TRBJ2-7; D gene unclear. V lost 3 bases and J 1 base, leaving 4 bases between the germline ends. CDR1 is ENHRY and CDR2 is SYGVKD in the germline V gene. This CDR3 contains 12 residues. DNA of the CDR3: TGTGCCATCAGTGACGGATCCTACGAGCAGTACTTC. This encodes CAISDGSYEQYF.

The chain recombines TRBV28 with TRBJ2-2, with 8 bases lining up with TRBD2. This CDR3 is built from 15 residues. With V trimmed by 5 bases and J by 3 bases, 5 bases remained unmatched. Per the germline V gene, CDR1 is MDHEN and CDR2 is SYDVKM. The CDR3 spells CASSIGTRDTGELFF. The CDR3 coding sequence is TGTGCCAGCAGTATCGGGACTAGAGACACCGGGGAGCTGTTTTTT.

V usage is TRBV10-3 and J usage is TRBJ1-1, with no clear D. CDR3 size: 15 residues. The V gene's germline CDR1 is ENHRY and CDR2 SYGVKD. Trimming stripped 5 bases from V and 1 base from J, with 14 bases between. CDR3 DNA sequence: TGTGCCATCAGTCCTTCGGTGGCCCCGAACACTGAAGCTTTCTTT. Amino acid sequence: CAISPSVAPNTEAFF.

This chain links TRBV11-2 with TRBJ2-3; the match to TRBD1 covers 7 bases. CDR3 length equals 16 residues. CDR1 and CDR2 (germline): SGHAT, FQNNGV. V lost 2 bases and J lost 4; bases outside the gene matches: 9. The CDR3 nucleotides are TGTGCCAGCAGCTTAAATTCTGGCAGGGGGTCAGATACGCAGTATTTT. Protein product: CASSLNSGRGSDTQYF.

The V and J genes are TRBV9 and TRBJ2-3, with 8 bases lining up with TRBD2. The CDR3 runs 16 residues. Looked up from germline, CDR1 is SGDLS and CDR2 is YYNGEE. J lost 3 bases, V lost 0 bases, and 6 bases had no gene match. The CDR3 loop reads CASSVAGGIGTDTQYF. In nucleotides, the CDR3 is TGTGCCAGCAGCGTAGCGGGGGGGATAGGTACAGATACGCAGTATTTT.

J is TRBJ1-1 and V is TRBV30; 7 bases map to TRBD1. The CDR3 is 13 amino acids. Unmatched junction bases numbered 6, after V lost 3 bases and J lost 5 bases. Germline-derived CDR1 and CDR2 are GTSNPN and SVGIG (reference sequence). The CDR3 coding sequence is TGTGCCTGGAGCGAAGGGGGCCGGACTGAAGCTTTCTTT. This translates into CAWSEGGRTEAFF.

The genes are TRBV5-4 and TRBJ1-1, with a possible D match to TRBD1 (5 bases). V was clipped by 3 bases and J by 5 bases, with 5 bases between them. In germline, CDR1 is SGHNT, CDR2 YYREEE (reference sequence). This CDR3 spans 11 amino acids. As DNA, the CDR3 is TGTGCCAGCAGCTGGGGGACTGAAGCTTTCTTT. Its translation: CASSWGTEAFF. The full variable domain, completed using reference TRBV5-4 and TRBJ1-1, is ETGVTQSPTHLIKTRGQQVTLRCSSQSGHNTVSWYQQALGQGPQFIFQYYREEENGRGNFPPRFSGLQFPNYSSELNVNALELDDSALYLCASSWGTEAFFGQGTRLTVV.

This clone appeared a single time. The chain recombines TRBV2 with TRBJ1-2; D not certain. Trimming removed 4 bases from V and 5 bases from J, with 14 bases in between. There are 14 residues in the CDR3. Germline CDR1 and CDR2: SNHLY and FYNNEI. The CDR3 loop reads CASSVFSSAYGYTF. CDR3 DNA: TGTGCCAGCAGTGTTTTCAGCAGCGCATATGGCTACACCTTC.

This clone is a singleton in its sample. The chain recombines TRBV27 with TRBJ2-1; 7 bases match TRBD1. The germline V gene has CDR1 MNHEY and CDR2 SMNVEV (reference sequence). V was pared by 5 bases and J by 4 bases, with 8 bases of the junction left unmatched. The CDR3 length is 15 residues. The chain's CDR3 is CASSPRGPQYNEQFF. The CDR3 region has the DNA TGTGCCAGCAGTCCGAGGGGGCCCCAGTACAATGAGCAGTTCTTC.

V and J are TRBV7-3 and TRBJ2-3; the D is unclear. V gave up 3 bases and J gave up 4 bases, with 11 bases separating them. Germline lookup yields CDR1 SGHTA and CDR2 FQGTGA. The CDR3 runs 14 residues. The CDR3 sequence is CASSFVGPADTQYF. The CDR3 coding sequence is TGTGCCAGCAGCTTTGTAGGCCCCGCAGATACGCAGTATTTT.